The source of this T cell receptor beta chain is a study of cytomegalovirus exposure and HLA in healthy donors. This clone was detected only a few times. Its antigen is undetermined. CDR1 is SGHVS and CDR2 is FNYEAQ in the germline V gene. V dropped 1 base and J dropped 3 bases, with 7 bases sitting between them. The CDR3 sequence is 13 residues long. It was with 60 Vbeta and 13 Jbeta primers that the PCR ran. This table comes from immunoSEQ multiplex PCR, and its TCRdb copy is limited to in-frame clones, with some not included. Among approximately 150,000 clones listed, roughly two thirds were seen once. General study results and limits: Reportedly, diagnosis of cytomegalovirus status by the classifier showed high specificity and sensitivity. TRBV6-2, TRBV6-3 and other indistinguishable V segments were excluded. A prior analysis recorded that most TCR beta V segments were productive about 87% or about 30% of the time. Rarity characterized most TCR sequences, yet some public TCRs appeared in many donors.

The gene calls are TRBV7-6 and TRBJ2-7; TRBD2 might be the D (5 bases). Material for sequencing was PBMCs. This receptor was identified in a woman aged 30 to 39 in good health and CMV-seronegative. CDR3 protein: CASSLGEIYEQYF. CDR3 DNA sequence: TGTGCCAGCAGCTTAGGGGAGATCTACGAGCAGTACTTC.